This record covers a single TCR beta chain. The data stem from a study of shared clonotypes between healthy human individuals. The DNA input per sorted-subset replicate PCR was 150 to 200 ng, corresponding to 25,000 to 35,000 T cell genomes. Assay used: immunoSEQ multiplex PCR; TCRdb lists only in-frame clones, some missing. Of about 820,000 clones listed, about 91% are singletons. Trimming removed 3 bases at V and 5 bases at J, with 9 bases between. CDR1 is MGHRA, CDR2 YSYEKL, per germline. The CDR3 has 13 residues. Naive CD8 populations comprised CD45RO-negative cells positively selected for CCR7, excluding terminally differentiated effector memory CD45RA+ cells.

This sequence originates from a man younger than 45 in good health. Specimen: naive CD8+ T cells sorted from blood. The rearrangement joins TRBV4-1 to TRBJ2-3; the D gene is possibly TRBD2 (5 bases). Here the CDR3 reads CASSHLARDTQYF. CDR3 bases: TGCGCCAGCAGCCATCTAGCCCGAGATACGCAGTATTTT.